The entry below gives a single T cell receptor (beta chain) sequence along with its context. This clonotype was found a few times. Its cognate antigen has yet to be identified. No base-level quality is on record; no much larger clone is a single base apart. V sheds 5 bases and J sheds 5 bases, leaving 16 bases between their ends. CDR3 length: 15 amino acids, cysteine to phenylalanine. Only the CDR3 part of the read is kept: 45 bases, read in frame from the first base. Taken from the germline V gene, the CDR1 and CDR2 loops are SGHTA and FQGNSA. The meaning of the sample's time point label: patch test 3, about 24 weeks after DPC sensitization. The meaning of the sample's treatment or condition label: therapeutic diphenylcyclopropenone sensitization with weekly scalp DPC. Blood at each patch-test visit was drawn before the patch test was applied. Patients were considered eligible if aged 18 to 70, diagnosed with alopecia and deemed suitable for DPC therapy, and patients were excluded if pregnant. Total RNA was isolated from unfractionated whole blood collected in Tempus Blood RNA tubes.

The sample is drawn from a study of human T cells and chemical hapten exposure (dated by TCRdb to the early 2020s). The study in broad terms: For sensitization, 2% DPC in acetone was applied to a 2 cm by 2 cm area of upper inner arm skin. Patients additionally received weekly therapeutic DPC doses to the scalp throughout the approximately 22-week study period. The libraries were sequenced as a pool, and the TCR yield per sample differed mostly because of small variations in library volumes within the pool. The study tracked peripheral blood TCR repertoire changes in vivo during primary and secondary sensitization to the hapten diphenylcyclopropenone (DPC) in alopecia patients. Patch tests used Finn chambers with 0.01% DPC on the upper back, scored after 6 days by International Contact Dermatitis Research Group standards. Alopecia areata with under or over 50% scalp involvement, alopecia totalis and alopecia universalis were represented in the patient cohort, which was mostly female. Patient blood was sampled pre-sensitization (week 0) and at 2, 6 and about 24 weeks after DPC sensitization. Twenty-nine alopecia patients gave blood for TCR sequencing at one to four time points (pre-sensitization, 2, 6 and 24 weeks).

Libraries were made using RACE. Sequencing instrument: NextSeq 500. Library preparation attached unique molecular identifiers to individual cDNA molecules for quantitative, reproducible TCR counting. For every blood RNA sample, sequencing covered both the TCR alpha and TCR beta chains. Per the authors' processing: A median of approximately 100,000 TCRs per sample was observed, with a range of 23,224 to 690,600. V, J and CDR3 annotation of the TCR reads was performed with the Decombinator software suite. To make PS versus PT1 abundance plots, every sample was subsampled to the same number of TCRs (28,000). TCRs were defined as expanded if absent before sensitization and observed at least eight times at the 2-week time point. TCRdb took the public reads, trimmed them with fastp at Q25, ran MiXCR for clone calling and kept in-frame beta chains. Merged by CDR3 protein, the rows form single entries marked with the most common genes and DNA. These V and J calls originate from TCRdb's pipeline instead of the authors' own analysis. The sample table contains 180,000 or so distinct CDR3 sequences; only one count was recorded for approximately 24% of them. The ten top clones hold about 2.3% of the sample.

Findings and caveats that apply to the study as a whole: Patch test score was positively correlated with the number of PT1 expanded TCRs, with significance at thresholds 8, 16 and 32 but not at 4. The number of TCRs above 1 in 1000 frequency did not change with DPC sensitization; there was no evidence of global repertoire structure alterations. Expanded TCRs formed significantly more large CDR3 similarity clusters than pre-sensitization or healthy control sets, consistent with antigen-driven responses. Alopecia, a presumed autoimmune disease, was present in all patients, so the immune response of the patients might differ from that of healthy individuals. Repeated subsampling changed both the strength of the expansion versus patch-test correlation and the threshold at which the correlation became significant.

The TCR sequence derives from a woman aged 40 to 50 with alopecia areata. Some clones in this sample may be carry-over from other donors' samples. In this chain, TRBV7-2 is recombined with TRBJ2-1; a tentative D match to TRBD2 spans 7 bases. This specimen was whole blood, taken in connection with sensitization to the hapten diphenylcyclopropenone (DPC). The CDR3: CASSPRGGGHNEQFF. The nucleotide sequence reads TGTGCCAGCAGCCCGAGGGGAGGGGGGCACAATGAGCAGTTCTTC.